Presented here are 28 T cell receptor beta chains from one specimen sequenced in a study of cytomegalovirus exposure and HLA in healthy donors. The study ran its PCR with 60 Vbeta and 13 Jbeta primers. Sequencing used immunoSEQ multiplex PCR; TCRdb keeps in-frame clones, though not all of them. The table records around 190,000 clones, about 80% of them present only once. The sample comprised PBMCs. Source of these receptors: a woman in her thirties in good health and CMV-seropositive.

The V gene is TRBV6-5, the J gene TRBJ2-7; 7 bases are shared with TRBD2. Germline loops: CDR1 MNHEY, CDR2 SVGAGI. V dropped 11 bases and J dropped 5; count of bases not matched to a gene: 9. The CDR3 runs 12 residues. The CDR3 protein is CAPLGAGNEQYF. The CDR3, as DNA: TGTGCCCCTTTGGGAGCGGGAAACGAGCAGTACTTC.

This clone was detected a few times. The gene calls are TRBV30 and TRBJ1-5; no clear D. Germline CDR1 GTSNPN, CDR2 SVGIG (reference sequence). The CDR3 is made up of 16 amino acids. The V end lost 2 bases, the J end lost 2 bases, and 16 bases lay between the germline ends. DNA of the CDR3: TGTGCCTGGAGTAGCTCCACGCGAAAAGGCAATCAGCCCCAGCATTTT. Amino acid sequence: CAWSSSTRKGNQPQHF. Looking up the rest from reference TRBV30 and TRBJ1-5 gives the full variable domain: SQTIHQWPATLVQPVGSPLSLECTVEGTSNPNLYWYRQAAGRGLQLLFYSVGIGQISSEVPQNLSASRPQDRQFILSSKKLLLSDSGFYLCAWSSSTRKGNQPQHFGDGTRLSIL.

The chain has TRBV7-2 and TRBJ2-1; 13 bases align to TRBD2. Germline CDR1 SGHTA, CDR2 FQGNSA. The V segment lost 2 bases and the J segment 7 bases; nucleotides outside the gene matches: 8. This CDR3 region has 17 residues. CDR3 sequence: CASSLNRLAGGRNEQFF. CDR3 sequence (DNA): TGTGCCAGCAGCTTAAACCGACTAGCGGGAGGTCGGAATGAGCAGTTCTTC.

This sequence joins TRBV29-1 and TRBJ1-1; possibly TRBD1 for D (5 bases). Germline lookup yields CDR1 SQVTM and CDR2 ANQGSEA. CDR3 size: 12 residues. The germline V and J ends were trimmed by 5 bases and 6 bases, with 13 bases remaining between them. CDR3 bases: TGCAGCGTTTCAAGAGGGGAGGCTGAAGCTTTCTTT. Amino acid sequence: CSVSRGEAEAFF.

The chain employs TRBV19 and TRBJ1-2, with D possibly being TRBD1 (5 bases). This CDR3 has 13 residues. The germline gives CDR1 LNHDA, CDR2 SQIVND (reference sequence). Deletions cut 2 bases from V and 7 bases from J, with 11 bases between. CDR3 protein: CASSILQGAGYTF. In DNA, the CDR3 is TGTGCCAGTAGTATACTACAAGGGGCTGGCTACACCTTC.

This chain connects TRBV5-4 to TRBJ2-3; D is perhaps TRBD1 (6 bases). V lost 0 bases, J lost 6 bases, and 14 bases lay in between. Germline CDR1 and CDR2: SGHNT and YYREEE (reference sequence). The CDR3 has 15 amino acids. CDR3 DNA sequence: TGTGCCAGCAGCTTGGTGGACAGACCCGCTGATACGCAGTATTTT. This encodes CASSLVDRPADTQYF.

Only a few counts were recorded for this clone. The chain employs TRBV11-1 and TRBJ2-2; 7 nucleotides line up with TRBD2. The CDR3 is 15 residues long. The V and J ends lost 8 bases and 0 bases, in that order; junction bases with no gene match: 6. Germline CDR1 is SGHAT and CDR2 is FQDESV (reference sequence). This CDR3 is CASAREGSNTGELFF. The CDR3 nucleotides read TGTGCCAGCGCTAGGGAGGGTTCGAACACCGGGGAGCTGTTTTTT.

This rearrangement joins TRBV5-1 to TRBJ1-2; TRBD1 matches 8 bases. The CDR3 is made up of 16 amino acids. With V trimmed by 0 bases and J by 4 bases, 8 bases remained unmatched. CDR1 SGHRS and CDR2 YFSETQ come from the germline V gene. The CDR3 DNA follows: TGCGCCAGCAGCTTGGGCTGGCAGGGGGCATCCTATGGCTACACCTTC. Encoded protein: CASSLGWQGASYGYTF. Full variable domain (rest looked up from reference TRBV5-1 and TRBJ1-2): KAGVTQTPRYLIKTRGQQVTLSCSPISGHRSVSWYQQTPGQGLQFLFEYFSETQRNKGNFPGRFSGRQFSNSRSEMNVSTLELGDSALYLCASSLGWQGASYGYTFGSGTRLTVV.

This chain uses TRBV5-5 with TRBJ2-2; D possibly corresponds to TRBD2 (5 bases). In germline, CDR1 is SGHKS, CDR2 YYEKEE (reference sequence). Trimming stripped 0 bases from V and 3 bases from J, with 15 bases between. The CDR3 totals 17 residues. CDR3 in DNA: TGTGCCAGCAGCTTGGCCCGAGGAGGACGGGACACCGGGGAGCTGTTTTTT. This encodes CASSLARGGRDTGELFF.

The CDR3 DNA sequence: TGTGCCTCAACCCCTCTAGCGCCGAACGACAATGAGCAGTTCTTC. Translated, it gives CASTPLAPNDNEQFF. The V gene is TRBV7-9, the J gene TRBJ2-1; D may be TRBD2 (6 bases). V was trimmed by 11 bases and J by 5 bases, leaving 22 bases between them. The germline gives CDR1 SEHNR, CDR2 FQNEAQ (reference sequence). The CDR3 runs 15 residues.

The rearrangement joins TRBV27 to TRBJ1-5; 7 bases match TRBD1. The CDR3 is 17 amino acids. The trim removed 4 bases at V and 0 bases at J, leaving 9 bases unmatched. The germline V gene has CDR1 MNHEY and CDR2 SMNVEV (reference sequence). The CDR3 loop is CASSSTDRYYSNQPQHF. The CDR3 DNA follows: TGTGCCAGCAGTTCTACGGACAGGTACTATAGCAATCAGCCCCAGCATTTT.

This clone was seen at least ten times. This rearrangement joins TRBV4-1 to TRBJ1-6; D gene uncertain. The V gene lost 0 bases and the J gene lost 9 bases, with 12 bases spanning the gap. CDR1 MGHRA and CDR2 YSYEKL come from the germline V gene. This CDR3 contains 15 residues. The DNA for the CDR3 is TGCGCCAGCAGCCAAGACGCCCGCCGCGGTTCACCCCTCCACTTT. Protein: CASSQDARRGSPLHF.

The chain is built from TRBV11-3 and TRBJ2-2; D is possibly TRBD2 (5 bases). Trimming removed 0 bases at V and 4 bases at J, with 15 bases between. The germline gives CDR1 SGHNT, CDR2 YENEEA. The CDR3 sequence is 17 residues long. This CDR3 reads CASSLDGGGWPTGELFF. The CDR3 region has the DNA TGTGCCAGCAGCTTAGATGGAGGTGGATGGCCCACCGGGGAGCTGTTTTTT.

The CDR3: CASSQGTHTGELFF. The CDR3 DNA reads as TGTGCCAGCAGCCAGGGGACCCACACCGGGGAGCTGTTTTTT. The chain joins TRBV6-5 to TRBJ2-2; weak D call: TRBD1 (6 bases). The germline CDR1 and CDR2 sequences are MNHEY and SVGAGI. The CDR3 is made up of 14 amino acids. V lost 6 bases to trimming and J lost 3 bases, with 11 bases between them.

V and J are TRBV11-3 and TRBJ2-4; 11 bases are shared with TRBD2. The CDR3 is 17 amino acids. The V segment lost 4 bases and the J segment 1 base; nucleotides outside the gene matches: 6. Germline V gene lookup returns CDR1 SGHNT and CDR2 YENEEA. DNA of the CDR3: TGTGCCAGCAGCTCTCTGCGGACTAGCGGGGCCAAAAACATTCAGTACTTC. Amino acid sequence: CASSSLRTSGAKNIQYF.

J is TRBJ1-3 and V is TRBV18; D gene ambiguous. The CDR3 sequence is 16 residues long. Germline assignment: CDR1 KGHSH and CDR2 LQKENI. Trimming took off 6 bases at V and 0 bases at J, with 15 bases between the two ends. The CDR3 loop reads CASSELDGPSGNTIYF. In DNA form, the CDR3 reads TGTGCCAGCTCCGAACTAGACGGACCCTCTGGAAACACCATATATTTT.

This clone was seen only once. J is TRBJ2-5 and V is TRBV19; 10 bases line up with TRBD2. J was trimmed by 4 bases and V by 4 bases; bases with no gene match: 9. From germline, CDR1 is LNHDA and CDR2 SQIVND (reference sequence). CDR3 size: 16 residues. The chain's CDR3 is CASSKRGAGGRETQYF. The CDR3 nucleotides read TGTGCCAGTAGTAAAAGAGGAGCGGGAGGGCGAGAGACCCAGTACTTC.

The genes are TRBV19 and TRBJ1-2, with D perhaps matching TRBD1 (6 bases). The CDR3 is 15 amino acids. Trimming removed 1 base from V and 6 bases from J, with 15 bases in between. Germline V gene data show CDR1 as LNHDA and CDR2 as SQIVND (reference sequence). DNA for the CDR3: TGTGCCAGTAGTATAGTTTCGGGACATCGGGATGGCTACACCTTC. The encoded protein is CASSIVSGHRDGYTF.

CDR3 nucleotides: TGTGCCAGTAGCTTCCTAGCGGAAAAGAACAATGAGCAGTTCTTC. Translation: CASSFLAEKNNEQFF. The chain is built from TRBV19 and TRBJ2-1; 7 bases agree with TRBD2. CDR1 and CDR2 from the germline V gene are LNHDA and SQIVND (reference sequence). The CDR3 is made up of 15 amino acids. V shed 6 bases, J shed 5 bases, and the junction held 10 bases outside the gene matches. The whole variable domain, remainder taken from reference TRBV19 and TRBJ2-1, is DGGITQSPKYLFRKEGQNVTLSCEQNLNHDAMYWYRQDPGQGLRLIYYSQIVNDFQKGDIAEGYSVSREKKESFPLTVTSAQKNPTAFYLCASSFLAEKNNEQFFGPGTRLTVL.

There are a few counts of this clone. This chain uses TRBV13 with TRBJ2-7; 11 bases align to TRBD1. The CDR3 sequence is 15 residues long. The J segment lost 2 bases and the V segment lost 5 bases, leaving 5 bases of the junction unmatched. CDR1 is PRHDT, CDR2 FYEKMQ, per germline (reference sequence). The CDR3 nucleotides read TGTGCCAGCAGCGCACCGGGACAGGGGGCCTACGAGCAGTACTTC. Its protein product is CASSAPGQGAYEQYF.

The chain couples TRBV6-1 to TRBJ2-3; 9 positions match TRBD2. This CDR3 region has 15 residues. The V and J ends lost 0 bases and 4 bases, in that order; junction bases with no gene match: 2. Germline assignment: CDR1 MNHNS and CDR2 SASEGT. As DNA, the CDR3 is TGTGCCAGCAGTGAAGCGCGACTAGCGGCAGATACGCAGTATTTT. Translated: CASSEARLAADTQYF.

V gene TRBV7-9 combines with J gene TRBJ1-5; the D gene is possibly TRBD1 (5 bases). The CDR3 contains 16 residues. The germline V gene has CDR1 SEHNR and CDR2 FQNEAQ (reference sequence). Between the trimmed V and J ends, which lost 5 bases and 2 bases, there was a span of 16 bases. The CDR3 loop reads CASSKGQGLGNQPQHF. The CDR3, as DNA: TGTGCCAGCAGCAAAGGGCAGGGCCTGGGCAATCAGCCCCAGCATTTT.

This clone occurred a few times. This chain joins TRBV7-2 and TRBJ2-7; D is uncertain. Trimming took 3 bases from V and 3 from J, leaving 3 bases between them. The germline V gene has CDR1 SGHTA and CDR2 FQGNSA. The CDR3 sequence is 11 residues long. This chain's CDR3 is CASSFRYEQYF. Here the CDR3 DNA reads TGTGCCAGCAGCTTCCGCTACGAGCAGTACTTC. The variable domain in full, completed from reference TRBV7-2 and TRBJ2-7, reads GAGVSQSPSNKVTEKGKDVELRCDPISGHTALYWYRQSLGQGLEFLIYFQGNSAPDKSGLPSDRFSAERTGGSVSTLTIQRTQQEDSAVYLCASSFRYEQYFGPGTRLTVT.

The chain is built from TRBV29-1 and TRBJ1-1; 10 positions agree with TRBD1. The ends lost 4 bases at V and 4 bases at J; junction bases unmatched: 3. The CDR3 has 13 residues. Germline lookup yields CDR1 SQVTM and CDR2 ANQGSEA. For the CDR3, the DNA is TGCAGCGTTGGGGGGGACAGGGGCACTGAAGCTTTCTTT. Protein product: CSVGGDRGTEAFF.

The CDR3 loop is CASSAPGRDRVFGYTF. CDR3 DNA sequence: TGTGCCAGTAGTGCTCCGGGTAGGGACAGGGTTTTCGGCTACACCTTC. The V gene is TRBV19, the J gene TRBJ1-2; TRBD1 matches 9 bases. CDR3 length: 16 amino acids. Germline CDR1 and CDR2: LNHDA and SQIVND (reference sequence). J lost 8 bases, V lost 5 bases, and 15 bases had no gene match. The full variable domain, rest sourced from reference TRBV19 and TRBJ1-2, is DGGITQSPKYLFRKEGQNVTLSCEQNLNHDAMYWYRQDPGQGLRLIYYSQIVNDFQKGDIAEGYSVSREKKESFPLTVTSAQKNPTAFYLCASSAPGRDRVFGYTFGSGTRLTVV.

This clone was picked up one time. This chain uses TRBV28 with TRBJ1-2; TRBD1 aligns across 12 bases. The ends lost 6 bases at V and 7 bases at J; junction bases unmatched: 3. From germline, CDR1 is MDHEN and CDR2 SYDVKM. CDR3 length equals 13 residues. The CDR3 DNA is TGTGCCAGCAGGGGACAGGGGGCGTCTGGCTACACCTTC. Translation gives CASRGQGASGYTF.

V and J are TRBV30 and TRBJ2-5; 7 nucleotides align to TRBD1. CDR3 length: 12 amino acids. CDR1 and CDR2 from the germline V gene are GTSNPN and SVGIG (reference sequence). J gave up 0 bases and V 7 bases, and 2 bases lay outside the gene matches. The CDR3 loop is CASDRNQETQYF. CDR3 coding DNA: TGTGCCTCGGACAGGAACCAAGAGACCCAGTACTTC.

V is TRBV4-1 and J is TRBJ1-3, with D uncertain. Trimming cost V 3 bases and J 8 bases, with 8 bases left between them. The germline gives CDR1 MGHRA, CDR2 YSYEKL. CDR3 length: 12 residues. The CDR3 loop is CASSHPADTIYF. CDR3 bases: TGCGCCAGCAGCCACCCCGCGGACACCATATATTTT.